The 4 T cell receptor beta chains below come from one sample, sequenced in a study of blood T cell repertoires in COVID-19 (dated by TCRdb to 2020 to 2022). The library was prepared using the immunoSEQ multiplex PCR assay. The table was pulled from immuneACCESS by TCRdb, which kept in-frame rearrangements only. Such tables lose some clones; where checked, under half of the loss comes from unresolved V genes, and the rest has no known cause. Recorded for this sample are about 300,000 clones; roughly 90% of them occurred a single time. The top ten clones comprise 5% to 7.5% of the sample. Source material: peripheral blood. These receptors were obtained from a young man who had recovered from COVID-19.

This chain links TRBV10-3 with TRBJ2-7; D is possibly TRBD1 (5 bases). Germline loops: CDR1 ENHRY, CDR2 SYGVKD. This CDR3 spans 11 amino acids. Trimming pared 8 bases from V and 2 bases from J, leaving 7 bases between. The CDR3 sequence is CAIGAAYEQYF. The DNA for the CDR3 is TGTGCCATCGGGGCAGCCTACGAGCAGTACTTC.

Only one count was recorded for this clone. V and J are TRBV4-2 and TRBJ2-7; 7 nucleotides line up with TRBD1. The ends lost 1 base at V and 3 bases at J; junction bases unmatched: 6. In germline, CDR1 is LGHNA, CDR2 YNFKEQ. This CDR3 region has 15 residues. The CDR3 DNA reads TGTGCCAGCAGCCAAGTTGAAGACAGGGTCTACGAGCAGTACTTC. Translated: CASSQVEDRVYEQYF.

The rearrangement links TRBV10-3 to TRBJ1-3, with D perhaps TRBD1 (6 bases). The CDR3 is 15 residues long. The germline V gene has CDR1 ENHRY and CDR2 SYGVKD. V gave up 6 bases and J gave up 3 bases, with 15 bases separating them. CDR3 DNA sequence: TGTGCCATCAGCGATACAGGGAAAATTGGAAACACCATATATTTT. Protein sequence: CAISDTGKIGNTIYF.

This sequence joins TRBV7-9 and TRBJ1-3; TRBD1 agrees at 9 bases. This CDR3 contains 13 residues. Germline V gives CDR1 SEHNR, CDR2 FQNEAQ (reference sequence). J gave up 14 bases and V 6 bases, and 11 bases lay outside the gene matches. CDR3 region: CASRRRDRVEVYF. DNA of the CDR3: TGTGCCAGCAGGAGACGGGACAGGGTGGAAGTATATTTT.